The 20 T cell receptor beta chains below all came from one sample that was sequenced in a study of blood T cell repertoires in COVID-19. TCRdb's table, derived via immunoSEQ multiplex PCR, lists solely in-frame clones and lacks some. The table has more than 250,000 clones, more than 75% seen once. The sample was peripheral blood. Receptor source: a man between 50 and 59 years old with active or convalescent COVID-19.

The CDR3 DNA follows: TGTGCCAGCAAACAGGGGATTGAGTATGGCTACACCTTC. This sequence encodes CASKQGIEYGYTF. The chain couples TRBV18 to TRBJ1-2, with 7 bases aligning to TRBD1. J was trimmed by 5 bases and V by 8 bases; bases with no gene match: 8. CDR3 length: 13 residues. From germline, CDR1 is KGHSH and CDR2 LQKENI.

J is TRBJ2-5 and V is TRBV19, with a tentative D call TRBD1 (5 bases). The CDR3 is made up of 13 amino acids. Per germline, CDR1 LNHDA and CDR2 SQIVND (reference sequence). Deletions cut 5 bases from V and 5 bases from J, with 12 bases between. CDR3 region: CASSLRGRETQYF. CDR3 nucleotide sequence: TGTGCCAGTAGTTTAAGGGGTAGGGAGACCCAGTACTTC. Drawing the rest from reference TRBV19 and TRBJ2-5, the complete variable domain is DGGITQSPKYLFRKEGQNVTLSCEQNLNHDAMYWYRQDPGQGLRLIYYSQIVNDFQKGDIAEGYSVSREKKESFPLTVTSAQKNPTAFYLCASSLRGRETQYFGPGTRLLVL.

CDR3 in amino acids: CASSPQQGNLNQPQHF. CDR3 bases: TGCGCCAGCAGCCCCCAACAGGGGAACCTCAATCAGCCCCAGCATTTT. V gene TRBV4-3 combines with J gene TRBJ1-5; 7 nucleotides align to TRBD1. Germline trimming cut 4 bases from V and 3 bases from J; bases unmatched to any gene: 9. This CDR3 is 16 amino acids long. Germline V gene sequence: CDR1 LGHNA, CDR2 YSLEER.

This clone is a singleton in its sample. The chain is built from TRBV24-1 and TRBJ1-5, with 8 bases lining up with TRBD1. The CDR3 consists of 16 residues. Looked up from germline, CDR1 is KGHDR and CDR2 is SFDVKD. The V and J ends lost 4 bases and 0 bases, in that order; junction bases with no gene match: 4. Here the CDR3 DNA reads TGTGCCACCAGTGACCCGGGACAGGATAGCAATCAGCCCCAGCATTTT. This codes for CATSDPGQDSNQPQHF.

The chain has TRBV19 and TRBJ1-4, with 9 bases aligning to TRBD1. CDR1 and CDR2 from the germline V gene are LNHDA and SQIVND (reference sequence). With 3 bases clipped from V and 7 bases from J, the junction kept 6 bases outside the gene matches. CDR3 size: 15 residues. The CDR3 region is CASSMIPGQGEKLFF. The CDR3 bases are TGTGCCAGTAGTATGATCCCGGGACAGGGTGAAAAACTGTTTTTT.

This chain uses TRBV12-5 with TRBJ2-7; D is ambiguous. The CDR3 contains 12 residues. Germline CDR1 is LGHNT and CDR2 is FRNRAP. Trimming took off 7 bases at V and 2 bases at J, with 9 bases between the two ends. CDR3 in amino acids: CASDSPTYEQYF. In DNA form, the CDR3 reads TGTGCTAGTGACAGTCCTACCTACGAGCAGTACTTC.

The V and J genes are TRBV6-1 and TRBJ2-7, with D possibly matching TRBD1 (5 bases). Trimming left V 6 bases short and J 4 bases short, with 10 bases between. The CDR3 sequence is 12 residues long. Germline V gene lookup returns CDR1 MNHNS and CDR2 SASEGT. CDR3 loop: CASRSTDYEQYF. The CDR3 DNA reads TGTGCCAGCAGGTCGACAGATTACGAGCAGTACTTC.

The chain combines TRBV5-1 with TRBJ2-3; 7 positions agree with TRBD1. V lost 4 bases to trimming and J lost 4 bases; unmatched junction nucleotides: 6. The CDR3 runs 14 residues. Germline values: CDR1 SGHRS, CDR2 YFSETQ. The CDR3: CASSLRQGPDTQYF. The DNA of the CDR3 is TGCGCCAGCAGCCTTAGACAGGGACCAGATACGCAGTATTTT.

The chain joins TRBV28 to TRBJ1-1, with D maybe TRBD1 (5 bases). V lost 4 bases to trimming and J lost 0 bases, with 9 bases between them. CDR1 is MDHEN and CDR2 is SYDVKM in the germline V gene. There are 14 residues in the CDR3. The CDR3 region has the DNA TGTGCCAGCAGTTCTACAGGCATGAACACTGAAGCTTTCTTT. Protein product: CASSSTGMNTEAFF.

J is TRBJ2-7 and V is TRBV11-1; D is undetermined. The CDR3 consists of 13 residues. Trimming stripped 0 bases from V and 4 bases from J, with 7 bases between. The V gene's germline CDR1 is SGHAT and CDR2 FQDESV (reference sequence). Here the CDR3 reads CASSLASRYEQYF. The CDR3 region has the DNA TGTGCCAGCAGCTTAGCGTCCAGGTACGAGCAGTACTTC.

The chain uses TRBV19 and TRBJ1-1; TRBD1 aligns across 7 bases. V lost 6 bases, J lost 5 bases, and 9 bases stayed unmatched. Germline-derived CDR1 and CDR2 are LNHDA and SQIVND (reference sequence). The CDR3 spans 14 residues. The CDR3 loop reads CASSPGQKRTEAFF. The CDR3 DNA sequence: TGTGCCAGTAGCCCGGGACAGAAGAGGACTGAAGCTTTCTTT.

This clone was seen only a few times. V gene TRBV7-2 combines with J gene TRBJ2-1, with D maybe TRBD2 (6 bases). Germline V gene sequence: CDR1 SGHTA, CDR2 FQGNSA. Trimming stripped 1 base from V and 9 bases from J, with 16 bases between. The CDR3 runs 15 residues. CDR3 loop: CASSLELGGIGEQFF. The CDR3 DNA is TGTGCCAGCAGCTTAGAGTTGGGGGGTATTGGTGAGCAGTTCTTC.

This clone was seen a few times. V usage is TRBV3-1 (or the pseudogene TRBV3-2) and J usage is TRBJ1-1; 7 bases are a match to TRBD1. The CDR3 extends over 14 amino acids. CDR1 LGHDT and CDR2 YNNKEL come from the germline V gene (reference sequence). After removal of 5 bases from V and 11 bases from J, the junction contained 14 bases not matched to a gene. The CDR3 DNA is TGTGCCAGCAGCTATGGGACAGCCCTCGGAGACGCTTTCTTT. Translating it yields CASSYGTALGDAFF.

The chain carries TRBV2 and TRBJ2-7; 10 bases align to TRBD2. Trimming took 7 bases from V and 5 from J; bases not matched to a gene: 2. The CDR3 is 12 amino acids. Looked up from germline, CDR1 is SNHLY and CDR2 is FYNNEI. The CDR3 sequence: CASKREGDEQYF. The CDR3 nucleotides are TGTGCCAGCAAGCGGGAGGGGGACGAGCAGTACTTC.

The chain carries TRBV28 and TRBJ2-1; 14 bases match TRBD2. With V trimmed by 3 bases and J by 8 bases, 6 bases remained unmatched. CDR1 and CDR2 (germline): MDHEN, SYDVKM. The CDR3 is made up of 16 amino acids. DNA for the CDR3: TGTGCCAGCAGTTTCCTGACTAGCGGGAGGGCGTATGAGCAGTTCTTC. Amino acids: CASSFLTSGRAYEQFF. The full variable domain, with the rest looked up from reference TRBV28 and TRBJ2-1, is DVKVTQSSRYLVKRTGEKVFLECVQDMDHENMFWYRQDPGLGLRLIYFSYDVKMKEKGDIPEGYSVSREKKERFSLILESASTNQTSMYLCASSFLTSGRAYEQFFGPGTRLTVL.

The rearrangement joins TRBV9 to TRBJ1-6; TRBD1 agrees at 8 bases. The CDR3 is 16 amino acids. Losses at the gene ends were 3 bases for V and 7 bases for J; bases not matched to a gene: 9. Germline V gives CDR1 SGDLS, CDR2 YYNGEE. The CDR3 region is CASSDTRTGRNSPLHF. The CDR3 nucleotides read TGTGCCAGCAGCGATACCCGGACAGGGCGAAATTCACCCCTCCACTTT. Combining the CDR3 with reference TRBV9 and TRBJ1-6 gives the whole variable domain DSGVTQTPKHLITATGQRVTLRCSPRSGDLSVYWYQQSLDQGLQFLIQYYNGEERAKGNILERFSAQQFPDLHSELNLSSLELGDSALYFCASSDTRTGRNSPLHFGNGTRLTVT.

V and J are TRBV7-2 and TRBJ2-3; D call uncertain. V was cut by 1 base and J by 4 bases, with 6 bases left in between. CDR1 SGHTA and CDR2 FQGNSA come from the germline V gene. The CDR3 is made up of 13 amino acids. For the CDR3, the DNA is TGTGCCAGCAGCTTAGATTATTCAGATACGCAGTATTTT. Its translation is CASSLDYSDTQYF.

The chain combines TRBV7-2 with TRBJ2-1, with D tentatively TRBD2 (6 bases). The length of the CDR3 is 15 residues. Germline CDR1 and CDR2: SGHTA and FQGNSA. The V end was cut by 2 bases, the J end by 3 bases, with 11 bases between. This CDR3 reads CASSLRRGNYNEQFF. CDR3 DNA sequence: TGTGCCAGCAGCTTAAGACGCGGGAACTACAATGAGCAGTTCTTC.

This chain connects TRBV28 to TRBJ1-4, with D perhaps matching TRBD1 (6 bases). V was clipped by 4 bases and J by 7 bases, with 19 bases between them. The length of the CDR3 is 16 residues. Germline V gives CDR1 MDHEN, CDR2 SYDVKM. The CDR3 sequence: CASSSSRRGGSEKLFF. In DNA form, the CDR3 reads TGTGCCAGCAGTTCCAGCCGCAGGGGAGGGAGTGAAAAACTGTTTTTT.

The chain couples TRBV30 to TRBJ2-5; 11 bases match TRBD2. There are 12 residues in the CDR3. Germline-derived CDR1 and CDR2 are GTSNPN and SVGIG (reference sequence). The CDR3 sequence is CALAGGGETQYF. In DNA form, the CDR3 reads TGTGCTTTAGCGGGAGGGGGGGAGACCCAGTACTTC.